Following are 22 T cell receptor beta chains from one sample sequenced in a study of T cell repertoires in cytomegalovirus infection. TCRdb ran MiXCR on the reads and lists one entry per CDR3 protein. The data hold some 160,000 distinct CDR3 sequences, with 15% to 20% observed a single time. What was sequenced was CD8+ T cells from PBMCs. The receptors shown here come from a human donor in good health (CMV status not recorded). Some clones in this sample may be carry-over from other donors' samples.

This clonotype was seen a handful of times. The chain employs TRBV27 and TRBJ2-7; no clear D. The V and J ends lost 3 bases and 2 bases respectively, with 14 bases between them. Germline V gene data show CDR1 as MNHEY and CDR2 as SMNVEV (reference sequence). This CDR3 is built from 15 residues. CDR3 sequence: CASSFSFGETYEQYF. As DNA, the CDR3 is TGTGCCAGCAGTTTCTCGTTTGGGGAAACCTACGAGCAGTACTTC.

This chain uses TRBV11-2 with TRBJ2-1, with TRBD2 matching over 9 bases. The CDR3 covers 17 residues. After removal of 5 bases from V and 0 bases from J, the junction contained 8 bases not matched to a gene. The germline V gene encodes CDR1 SGHAT and CDR2 FQNNGV. Here the CDR3 reads CASSDRGSGSSYNEQFF. In DNA, the CDR3 is TGTGCCAGCAGCGATCGCGGTAGCGGGAGCTCCTACAATGAGCAGTTCTTC.

This clonotype was detected only a few times. J is TRBJ2-2 and V is TRBV28, with D uncertain. Germline CDR1 reads MDHEN; CDR2 reads SYDVKM. The CDR3 runs to 14 residues. With 2 bases removed from V and 4 bases from J, the gap between germline ends came to 8 bases. CDR3 sequence: CASSLLLLTGELFF. DNA of the CDR3: TGTGCCAGCAGTTTACTTCTACTCACCGGGGAGCTGTTTTTT.

This chain links TRBV7-2 with TRBJ2-7; 10 bases are shared with TRBD2. The CDR3 has 16 residues. Trimming removed 2 bases from V and 5 bases from J; junction bases left unmatched: 9. Germline CDR1 SGHTA, CDR2 FQGNSA. The CDR3 reads CASSLSLAGVAHEQYF. CDR3 sequence (DNA): TGTGCCAGCAGCTTATCTCTAGCGGGAGTAGCCCACGAGCAGTACTTC.

This clonotype was counted between two and nine times. The chain uses TRBV7-2 and TRBJ2-1; 11 bases are a match to TRBD2. Losses at the gene ends were 5 bases for V and 4 bases for J; bases not matched to a gene: 4. CDR3 length: 15 residues. Germline V CDR1 and CDR2: SGHTA, FQGNSA. DNA of the CDR3: TGTGCCAGCAGCGTCGGGACTAGCGGTTACAATGAGCAGTTCTTC. Its protein product is CASSVGTSGYNEQFF. Full variable domain (missing parts from reference TRBV7-2 and TRBJ2-1): GAGVSQSPSNKVTEKGKDVELRCDPISGHTALYWYRQSLGQGLEFLIYFQGNSAPDKSGLPSDRFSAERTGGSVSTLTIQRTQQEDSAVYLCASSVGTSGYNEQFFGPGTRLTVL.

This clonotype was observed a handful of times. This sequence joins TRBV6-2 or TRBV6-3 and TRBJ2-1; D call uncertain. CDR3 length equals 16 residues. The V gene's germline CDR1 is MNHEY and CDR2 SVGEGT. Deletions cut 0 bases from V and 4 bases from J, with 13 bases between. The CDR3 is CASSYSNTPGYNEQFF. CDR3 DNA: TGTGCCAGCAGTTACTCGAATACACCCGGATACAATGAGCAGTTCTTC.

The chain links TRBV2 to TRBJ2-7, with 7 bases fitting TRBD2. V shed 7 bases, J shed 0 bases, and the junction held 9 bases outside the gene matches. This CDR3 comprises 15 residues. Germline lookup yields CDR1 SNHLY and CDR2 FYNNEI. The CDR3 here is CASTPSPSGSYEQYF. CDR3 DNA: TGTGCCAGCACCCCTAGCCCTAGCGGCTCCTACGAGCAGTACTTC. Combining the CDR3 with reference TRBV2 and TRBJ2-7 gives the whole variable domain EPEVTQTPSHQVTQMGQEVILRCVPISNHLYFYWYRQILGQKVEFLVSFYNNEISEKSEIFDDQFSVERPDGSNFTLKIRSTKLEDSAMYFCASTPSPSGSYEQYFGPGTRLTVT.

This clonotype came up a few times. V and J are TRBV19 and TRBJ1-2; 7 positions agree with TRBD1. Looked up from germline, CDR1 is LNHDA and CDR2 is SQIVND (reference sequence). This CDR3 is 12 amino acids long. The DNA for the CDR3 is TGTGCGTCGACAGGGACTAGCTATGGCTACACCTTC. Amino acid sequence: CASTGTSYGYTF.

The chain joins TRBV6-1 to TRBJ1-1; no reliable D call. Per the germline V gene, CDR1 is MNHNS and CDR2 is SASEGT. This CDR3 comprises 10 residues. With 8 bases removed from V and 3 bases from J, the gap between germline ends came to 4 bases. CDR3 in DNA: TGTGCCAGCTTATACACTGAAGCTTTCTTT. Protein sequence: CASLYTEAFF.

The CDR3 region is CASSPYIGANEAFF. In DNA, the CDR3 is TGTGCCAGCAGCCCATATATTGGGGCGAATGAAGCTTTCTTT. The chain carries TRBV7-3 and TRBJ1-1; D might be TRBD1 (5 bases). This CDR3 is 14 amino acids long. Trimming removed 5 bases from V and 7 bases from J, with 17 bases in between. Per the germline V gene, CDR1 is SGHTA and CDR2 is FQGTGA.

Many counts were recorded for this clonotype. V is TRBV24-1 and J is TRBJ2-1; maybe TRBD2 (5 bases). This CDR3 has 13 residues. Germline CDR1 reads KGHDR; CDR2 reads SFDVKD. V shed 4 bases and J shed 5 bases, with 8 bases lying between them. The CDR3 nucleotides read TGTGCCACCAGTGAAGTACTAGACAATGAGCAGTTCTTC. It yields the protein CATSEVLDNEQFF.

The chain uses TRBV6-2 or TRBV6-3 and TRBJ2-5; no clear D. The CDR3 has 17 residues. V was shortened by 5 bases and J by 5 bases, with 24 bases between the two germline ends. Germline V gives CDR1 MNHEY, CDR2 SVGEGT. The CDR3 sequence is CASSKSMSGRSVETQYF. CDR3 nucleotide sequence: TGTGCCAGCAGTAAGTCCATGTCCGGACGGTCGGTCGAGACCCAGTACTTC.

This clonotype came up many times. V is TRBV7-8 and J is TRBJ2-3; D remains ambiguous. With 1 base removed from V and 5 bases from J, the gap between germline ends came to 4 bases. The CDR3 runs to 12 residues. Germline V gene lookup returns CDR1 SGHVS and CDR2 FQNEAQ. This CDR3 reads CASSLEGDTQYF. The DNA for the CDR3 is TGTGCCAGCAGCTTAGAAGGAGATACGCAGTATTTT.

The V call is TRBV6-1, the J call TRBJ2-5, with D unclear. CDR3 size: 12 residues. Germline-derived CDR1 and CDR2 are MNHNS and SASEGT. Trimming left V 8 bases short and J 3 bases short, with 10 bases between. The CDR3 DNA reads as TGTGCCAGCCGAAATCCGGAAGAGACCCAGTACTTC. Encoded protein: CASRNPEETQYF.

This chain links TRBV4-1 with TRBJ2-3; 10 bases agree with TRBD2. There are 16 residues in the CDR3. With 2 bases clipped from V and 5 bases from J, the junction kept 7 bases outside the gene matches. CDR1 is MGHRA and CDR2 is YSYEKL in the germline V gene. The CDR3 loop is CASSQRSGRDGDTQYF. The CDR3 region has the DNA TGCGCCAGCAGCCAACGAAGCGGGAGGGACGGAGATACGCAGTATTTT.

Only a few counts were recorded for this clonotype. This chain joins TRBV24-1 and TRBJ2-5; 8 positions match TRBD1. J was trimmed by 3 bases and V by 1 base; bases with no gene match: 6. CDR1 is KGHDR, CDR2 SFDVKD, per germline. The CDR3 is 16 amino acids. The CDR3 is CATSDFHQTGEETQYF. The DNA for the CDR3 is TGTGCCACCAGTGATTTTCACCAGACAGGGGAAGAGACCCAGTACTTC.

V is TRBV6-1 and J is TRBJ2-3, with D unclear. Germline V gene data show CDR1 as MNHNS and CDR2 as SASEGT. The CDR3 is 14 residues long. V dropped 3 bases and J dropped 2 bases, with 9 bases sitting between them. The DNA of the CDR3 is TGTGCCAGCAGTGACCGTCAGTCCACAGATACGCAGTATTTT. Amino acid sequence: CASSDRQSTDTQYF.

This clonotype was picked up a small number of times. The chain combines TRBV6-2 or TRBV6-3 with TRBJ2-2; 10 bases map to TRBD1. Unmatched junction bases numbered 8, after V lost 7 bases and J lost 3 bases. Germline V gene sequence: CDR1 MNHEY, CDR2 SVGEGT. This CDR3 has 16 amino acids. The CDR3 loop is CASTIPGQGYTGELFF. CDR3 nucleotides: TGTGCCAGCACCATTCCGGGACAGGGGTACACCGGGGAGCTGTTTTTT.

The chain is built from TRBV6-2 or TRBV6-3 and TRBJ2-1; 10 bases match TRBD2. Germline loops: CDR1 MNHEY, CDR2 SVGEGT. With 2 bases clipped from V and 7 bases from J, the junction kept 8 bases outside the gene matches. The CDR3 has 16 residues. The chain's CDR3 is CASSYRLAGVLNEQFF. CDR3 bases: TGTGCCAGCAGTTACCGGCTAGCGGGAGTTTTGAATGAGCAGTTCTTC.

This clonotype has more than one count but fewer than ten. The genes are TRBV11-2 and TRBJ2-1; D may be TRBD1 or TRBD2 (5 bases each). The V end was cut by 3 bases, the J end by 6 bases, with 15 bases between. The CDR3 covers 15 residues. The V gene's germline CDR1 is SGHAT and CDR2 FQNNGV. In DNA form, the CDR3 reads TGTGCCAGCAGCTTGTGGGACCCAAGCGCCAATGAGCAGTTCTTC. Its translation: CASSLWDPSANEQFF.

This chain joins TRBV7-2 and TRBJ2-2; D gene ambiguous. Germline V gives CDR1 SGHTA, CDR2 FQGNSA. Trimming pared 8 bases from V and 7 bases from J, leaving 11 bases between. This CDR3 is 12 amino acids long. In DNA form, the CDR3 reads TGTGCCAGCCCCGGCCTGAACGGGGAGCTGTTTTTT. Amino acid sequence: CASPGLNGELFF.

CDR3 amino acids: CASSPSQETQYF. CDR3 nucleotides: TGTGCCAGCAGCCCGAGCCAAGAGACCCAGTACTTC. This chain links TRBV7-9 with TRBJ2-5, with no clear D. The CDR3 has 12 amino acids. Trimming took 5 bases from V and 1 from J, leaving 5 bases between them. CDR1 is SEHNR and CDR2 is FQNEAQ in the germline V gene (reference sequence).